This T cell receptor beta chain was recovered during a study of T-cell memory formation after mild COVID-19. Across the whole study: Largely, TCR clusters stayed within a single donor.

TCRdb reprocessed the 5' RACE reads via MiXCR and lists one record per CDR3 protein. Altogether some 490,000 distinct CDR3 sequences are present, approximately 18% being singletons, with the ten largest covering about 12%. CDR3 length equals 17 residues. CDR1 is MNHEY, CDR2 SVGAGI, per germline. With 2 bases removed from V and 1 base from J, the gap between germline ends came to 17 bases. Sequencing used PBMCs or a T cell subset sorted from them (not recorded which). This receptor was taken from an adult woman who had mild COVID-19 (a few samples of this study predate the infection). Cell type and time point are not known. J is TRBJ1-1 and V is TRBV6-5; D perhaps matches TRBD1 (5 bases). The CDR3 nucleotides are TGTGCCAGCAGTTACGGGAGTAGGGCGAGGGGGAACACTGAAGCTTTCTTT. Amino acids: CASSYGSRARGNTEAFF.